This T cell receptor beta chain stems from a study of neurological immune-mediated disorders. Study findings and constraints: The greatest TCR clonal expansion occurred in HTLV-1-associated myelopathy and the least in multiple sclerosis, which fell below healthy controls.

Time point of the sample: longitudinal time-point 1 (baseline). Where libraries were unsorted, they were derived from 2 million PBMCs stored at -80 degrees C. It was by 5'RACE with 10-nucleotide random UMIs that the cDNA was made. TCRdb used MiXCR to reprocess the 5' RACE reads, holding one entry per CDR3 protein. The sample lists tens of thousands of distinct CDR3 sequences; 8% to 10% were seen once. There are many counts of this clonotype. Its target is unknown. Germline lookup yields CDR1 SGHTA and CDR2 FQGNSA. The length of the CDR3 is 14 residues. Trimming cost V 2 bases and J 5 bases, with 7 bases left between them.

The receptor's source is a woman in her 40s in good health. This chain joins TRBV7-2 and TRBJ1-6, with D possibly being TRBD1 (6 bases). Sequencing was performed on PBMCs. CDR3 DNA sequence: TGTGCCAGCAGCTTAACAGGGAATAATTCACCCCTCCACTTT. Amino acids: CASSLTGNNSPLHF.